The TCR beta chain under discussion was sequenced for a study of neurological immune-mediated disorders. Via MiXCR, TCRdb re-called the 5' RACE reads, giving one row per CDR3 protein. The sample has around 44,000 distinct CDR3 sequences; 2% to 3% are singletons. This clonotype was seen at least ten times. The antigen is not known. Regarding the study as a whole: One related-CDR3 cluster, identified by phylogenetic grouping, held the repertoires of 18 of 34 multiple sclerosis patients and was a possible signature.

Trimming cost V 3 bases and J 1 base, with 11 bases left between them. CDR1 MDHEN and CDR2 SYDVKM come from the germline V gene. The CDR3 consists of 15 residues. Sequencing was carried out using PBMCs. This sequence was found in a man younger than 40 with multiple sclerosis. The J gene is TRBJ2-3, the V gene TRBV28; D remains unclear. CDR3 in amino acids: CASSLGDWRTDTQYF. As DNA, the CDR3 is TGTGCCAGCAGTTTGGGCGACTGGCGCACAGATACGCAGTATTTT.